This T cell receptor beta chain was documented in a study of ipilimumab plus nivolumab after autologous stem cell transplantation. The overall study: Typical patient got a handful of ipilimumab doses and roughly 8 nivolumab doses (median). Myeloma patients were high-risk transplant-naive or relapsed within 3 years of first autologous transplant.

V was shortened by 3 bases and J by 2 bases, with 5 bases between the two germline ends. The CDR3 totals 13 residues. The germline V gene encodes CDR1 SGDLS and CDR2 YYNGEE. Using immunoSEQ multiplex PCR, the repertoire was profiled, and TCRdb retains in-frame clones only, with some absent. This table holds fewer than 15,000 clones, 75% found once. The sample consisted of PBMCs, taken in a trial of ipilimumab plus nivolumab as post-transplant consolidation. The gene calls are TRBV9 and TRBJ2-2; D remains ambiguous. This TCR came from a male donor with multiple myeloma. CDR3 coding DNA: TGTGCCAGCAGCGACTATAACACCGGGGAGCTGTTTTTT. It is translated as CASSDYNTGELFF.